These 9 T cell receptor beta chains were sequenced from one sample in a study of identical twins. TCRdb used MiXCR to reprocess the 5' RACE reads, holding one entry per CDR3 protein. The table has 350,000 or so distinct CDR3 sequences, approximately 8.7% seen once. The sample was naive T cells sorted from blood. The receptors stem from a woman aged 50 to 65 in good health.

There are many counts of this clonotype. The chain has TRBV5-1 and TRBJ2-1, with D uncertain. Germline CDR1 and CDR2: SGHRS and YFSETQ. The V end lost 0 bases, the J end lost 6 bases, and 7 bases lay between the germline ends. This CDR3 is 13 amino acids long. The CDR3 nucleotides are TGCGCCAGCAGCTTGGCCGGCCCCAATGAGCAGTTCTTC. Residues: CASSLAGPNEQFF.

This clonotype appeared many times. The chain employs TRBV6-2 or TRBV6-3 and TRBJ2-5; 8 bases align to TRBD2. CDR3 length: 15 residues. Losses at the gene ends were 5 bases for V and 2 bases for J; bases not matched to a gene: 7. Germline V lookup: CDR1 MNHEY, CDR2 SVGEGT. CDR3 DNA: TGTGCCAGCAGTAGCCCGGGGACTAGGCAAGAGACCCAGTACTTC. Translated: CASSSPGTRQETQYF.

The chain employs TRBV7-9 and TRBJ2-7; TRBD1 agrees at 7 bases. Germline CDR1 is SEHNR and CDR2 is FQNEAQ (reference sequence). J gave up 12 bases and V 5 bases, and 7 bases lay outside the gene matches. This CDR3 has 11 amino acids. The CDR3 nucleotides read TGTGCCAGCAGCGCCGACAGGGACAGGTACTTC. Its protein is CASSADRDRYF.

Turning to this clonotype: It may be a read error: a sequence one base away is much more abundant. The V gene is TRBV4-1, the J gene TRBJ2-3; D unclear. There are 15 residues in the CDR3. CDR1 MGHRA and CDR2 YSYEKL come from the germline V gene. The CDR3 region has the DNA TGCGTCAGCAGCCTGACCATCAACGAGGCAGATACGCAGTATTTT. It codes for CVSSLTINEADTQYF.

This clonotype was seen repeatedly, ten times or more. The chain employs TRBV10-2 and TRBJ1-4; D not certain. Trimming cost V 3 bases and J 8 bases, with 4 bases left between them. The CDR3 is made up of 11 amino acids. CDR1 and CDR2 (germline): WSHSY, SAAADI. The CDR3, as DNA: TGCGCCAGCAGTGAAACGGAAAAACTGTTTTTT. It translates to CASSETEKLFF.

The chain couples TRBV11-2 to TRBJ2-7; D is unclear. V lost 3 bases, J lost 2 bases, and 14 bases lay in between. The germline CDR1 and CDR2 sequences are SGHAT and FQNNGV. The CDR3 extends over 15 amino acids. The chain's CDR3 is CASSFEALKAYEQYF. CDR3 in DNA: TGTGCCAGCAGCTTCGAGGCACTCAAAGCCTACGAGCAGTACTTC.

The chain combines TRBV12-3 or TRBV12-4 with TRBJ2-1; D gene ambiguous. The CDR3 covers 12 residues. Trimming pared 3 bases from V and 9 bases from J, leaving 9 bases between. CDR3 sequence reads: CASSFLIAEQFF. The CDR3 coding sequence is TGTGCCAGCAGTTTTCTTATAGCTGAGCAGTTCTTC.

At least ten counts were recorded for this clonotype. The chain recombines TRBV7-2 with TRBJ2-5; 12 nucleotides match TRBD2. V dropped 3 bases and J dropped 2; count of bases not matched to a gene: 1. The CDR3 is 15 residues long. Germline V gene lookup returns CDR1 SGHTA and CDR2 FQGNSA. The CDR3 nucleotides read TGTGCCAGCAGCTTCGGGACTAGCGGGCAAGAGACCCAGTACTTC. This sequence encodes CASSFGTSGQETQYF.

The chain employs TRBV12-3 or TRBV12-4 and TRBJ2-2; TRBD2 matches at 13 bases. The CDR3 runs 16 residues. Trimming at V came to 6 bases and at J to 6 bases, leaving 7 bases not matched to a gene. This chain's CDR3 is CASRAGLAGDAGELFF. CDR3 coding DNA: TGTGCCAGCAGGGCTGGACTAGCGGGAGATGCCGGGGAGCTGTTTTTT.